The rows below give T cell receptor beta chains drawn from one sample of a study of blood T cell repertoires in COVID-19. Here immunoSEQ multiplex PCR was the method, and the copy in TCRdb shows in-frame clones only, minus some. The repertoire holds around 250,000 clones, with approximately 81% as singletons. The sample consisted of peripheral blood. The receptors were gathered from a young woman with acute or convalescent COVID-19. CDR3s include the opening cysteine and the closing phenylalanine or tryptophan. D genes are given only for firm matches. Rows give clone size only sometimes, using once, few, many, or a class for an expanded clone.

j_gene: TRBJ1-1; v_gene: TRBV28; d_gene: -; abundance: -; len: 13; CDR3nt: TGTGCCAGCAGCCTCTTAATGAACACTGAAGCTTTCTTT; CDR3aa: CASSLLMNTEAFF
j_gene: TRBJ2-7; v_gene: TRBV18; d_gene: TRBD1; abundance: -; len: 18; CDR3nt: TGTGCCAGCTCACCACCGGTAGGGGGCGTCGGTAGCTCCTACGAGCAGTACTTC; CDR3aa: CASSPPVGGVGSSYEQYF
j_gene: TRBJ1-1; v_gene: TRBV4-3; d_gene: -; abundance: -; len: 17; CDR3nt: TGCGCCAGCAGCCAAGACTCCGGGGGTTGGGGCTCCACTGAAGCTTTCTTT; CDR3aa: CASSQDSGGWGSTEAFF
j_gene: TRBJ1-2; v_gene: TRBV5-1; d_gene: TRBD1; abundance: -; len: 15; CDR3nt: TGCGCCAGCAGCCCCGGGACAGGGGGCGGCTATGGCTACACCTTC; CDR3aa: CASSPGTGGGYGYTF
j_gene: TRBJ2-7; v_gene: TRBV18; d_gene: TRBD2; abundance: -; len: 15; CDR3nt: TGTGCCAGCTCACCAGGGAGCGGGGGCTCCTACGAGCAGTACTTC; CDR3aa: CASSPGSGGSYEQYF
j_gene: TRBJ2-7; v_gene: TRBV4-3; d_gene: TRBD1; abundance: -; len: 14; CDR3nt: TGCGCCAGCAGCCCGACAGGGGAGGTCTACGAGCAGTACTTC; CDR3aa: CASSPTGEVYEQYF
j_gene: TRBJ2-1; v_gene: TRBV12-3/TRBV12-4; d_gene: TRBD2; abundance: medium-sized; len: 13; CDR3nt: TGTGCCAGCAGTTTACTAGCGGGAGTCGAGCAGTTCTTC; CDR3aa: CASSLLAGVEQFF
j_gene: TRBJ2-1; v_gene: TRBV30; d_gene: TRBD2; abundance: -; len: 17; CDR3nt: TGTGCCTGGAGTGTACTTTGGTCTAGCGGGATGATCTGGGAGCAGTTCTTC; CDR3aa: CAWSVLWSSGMIWEQFF
j_gene: TRBJ2-5; v_gene: TRBV27; d_gene: -; abundance: -; len: 16; CDR3nt: TGTGCCAGCAGTCTCTGGACAGGAGGGACCCAAGAGACCCAGTACTTC; CDR3aa: CASSLWTGGTQETQYF
j_gene: TRBJ2-1; v_gene: TRBV5-1; d_gene: -; abundance: many; len: 12; CDR3nt: TGCGCCAGCAGCTTGTTCCTTAATGAGCAGTTCTTC; CDR3aa: CASSLFLNEQFF
j_gene: TRBJ2-5; v_gene: TRBV2; d_gene: TRBD2; abundance: -; len: 15; CDR3nt: TGTGCCACATCATCGGGGGGGACCACCCGAGAGACCCAGTACTTC; CDR3aa: CATSSGGTTRETQYF
j_gene: TRBJ2-1; v_gene: TRBV20-1; d_gene: -; abundance: few; len: 10; CDR3nt: TGCAGTGCTTTACTAGTAGGGCAGTTCTTC; CDR3aa: CSALLVGQFF
j_gene: TRBJ1-2; v_gene: TRBV6-2/TRBV6-3; d_gene: -; abundance: -; len: 12; CDR3nt: TGTGCCAGCAGTTATGTGACAGGTGGCTACACCTTC; CDR3aa: CASSYVTGGYTF
j_gene: TRBJ1-2; v_gene: TRBV20-1; d_gene: -; abundance: -; len: 10; CDR3nt: TGCAGGGGGATGGGGGGTGGCTACACCTTC; CDR3aa: CRGMGGGYTF
j_gene: TRBJ1-1; v_gene: TRBV12-5; d_gene: TRBD1; abundance: -; len: 18; CDR3nt: TGTGCTAGTGACCCAACAGTCCCGGGACAGGGGTTGAACACTGAAGCTTTCTTT; CDR3aa: CASDPTVPGQGLNTEAFF
j_gene: TRBJ2-1; v_gene: TRBV28; d_gene: TRBD2; abundance: -; len: 20; CDR3nt: TGTGCCAGCAGTTTCCCCGCGGGGCTAGCGGGAGGGCCTTCCTACAATGAGCAGTTCTTC; CDR3aa: CASSFPAGLAGGPSYNEQFF
j_gene: TRBJ2-7; v_gene: TRBV15; d_gene: TRBD1; abundance: -; len: 17; CDR3nt: TGTGCCACCAGCAGAGATATGACAGGGGGAATCTCCTACGAGCAGTACTTC; CDR3aa: CATSRDMTGGISYEQYF
j_gene: TRBJ1-1; v_gene: TRBV29-1; d_gene: TRBD1; abundance: -; len: 13; CDR3nt: TGCAGCGTCACAGGGGGCCCACACACTGAAGCTTTCTTT; CDR3aa: CSVTGGPHTEAFF
j_gene: TRBJ1-5; v_gene: TRBV18; d_gene: -; abundance: -; len: 16; CDR3nt: TGTGCCAGCTCACCACCCGGGGCGGGGAGCAATCAGCCCCAGCATTTT; CDR3aa: CASSPPGAGSNQPQHF
j_gene: TRBJ1-2; v_gene: TRBV30; d_gene: -; abundance: -; len: 14; CDR3nt: TGTGCCTGGAATCCACAGCACCACCCCTATGGCTACACCTTC; CDR3aa: CAWNPQHHPYGYTF
j_gene: TRBJ2-7; v_gene: TRBV12-3/TRBV12-4; d_gene: TRBD1; abundance: -; len: 13; CDR3nt: TGTGCCAGCACCTCGACAGGGTCCTACGAGCAGTACTTC; CDR3aa: CASTSTGSYEQYF
j_gene: TRBJ1-6; v_gene: TRBV6-5; d_gene: -; abundance: -; len: 14; CDR3nt: TGTGCCAGCAGTCAACCTTCGCCCCCGGCACCCCTCCACTTT; CDR3aa: CASSQPSPPAPLHF
j_gene: TRBJ2-3; v_gene: TRBV19; d_gene: TRBD2; abundance: -; len: 13; CDR3nt: TGTGCCAGTAGTATACTAGCGGGAGTTACGCAGTATTTT; CDR3aa: CASSILAGVTQYF
j_gene: TRBJ2-2; v_gene: TRBV13; d_gene: -; abundance: once; len: 15; CDR3nt: TGTGCCAGCAGCGTTCGCAGGGAGGCCACCGGGGAGCTGTTTTTT; CDR3aa: CASSVRREATGELFF
j_gene: TRBJ1-1; v_gene: TRBV7-9; d_gene: -; abundance: -; len: 12; CDR3nt: TGTGCCAGCAGCCTGCGGGAGCTCGAAGCTTTCTTT; CDR3aa: CASSLRELEAFF
j_gene: TRBJ1-3; v_gene: TRBV9; d_gene: -; abundance: -; len: 15; CDR3nt: TGTGCCAGCAGCGCCCTACAGGGTTCTGGAAACACCATATATTTT; CDR3aa: CASSALQGSGNTIYF
j_gene: TRBJ2-7; v_gene: TRBV18; d_gene: TRBD2; abundance: -; len: 14; CDR3nt: TGTGCCAGCTCACCCGGGACTAGCGATTACGAGCAGTACTTC; CDR3aa: CASSPGTSDYEQYF
j_gene: TRBJ2-2; v_gene: TRBV7-9; d_gene: TRBD2; abundance: -; len: 19; CDR3nt: TGTGCCAGCAGCTTAGGGTTCGGCGGCGGGAGCTTGGACACCGGGGAGCTGTTTTTT; CDR3aa: CASSLGFGGGSLDTGELFF
j_gene: TRBJ2-5; v_gene: TRBV6-2/TRBV6-3; d_gene: -; abundance: few; len: 13; CDR3nt: TGTGCCAGCAGTTATCAGGAATTAGAGACCCAGTACTTC; CDR3aa: CASSYQELETQYF
j_gene: TRBJ2-3; v_gene: TRBV19; d_gene: TRBD2; abundance: once; len: 16; CDR3nt: TGTGCCAGTAGTACCCTAGCGGGGATGAACACAGATACGCAGTATTTT; CDR3aa: CASSTLAGMNTDTQYF
j_gene: TRBJ1-6; v_gene: TRBV7-2; d_gene: TRBD1; abundance: few; len: 15; CDR3nt: TGTGCCAGCAGCTCGGACAGGGGGCCGTTTTCACCCCTCCACTTT; CDR3aa: CASSSDRGPFSPLHF
j_gene: TRBJ1-5; v_gene: TRBV5-6; d_gene: -; abundance: few; len: 14; CDR3nt: TGTGCCAGCAGCTTGAGTGCCACGGGTCAGCCCCAGCATTTT; CDR3aa: CASSLSATGQPQHF
j_gene: TRBJ2-3; v_gene: TRBV3-1/TRBV3-2; d_gene: -; abundance: -; len: 14; CDR3nt: TGTGCCAGCAGCCCCCGTGGAACGGGAAATACGCAGTATTTT; CDR3aa: CASSPRGTGNTQYF
j_gene: TRBJ2-1; v_gene: TRBV14; d_gene: -; abundance: -; len: 16; CDR3nt: TGTGCCAGCAGCCAAGAAGTCGGCAGGACCTACAATGAGCAGTTCTTC; CDR3aa: CASSQEVGRTYNEQFF
j_gene: TRBJ1-5; v_gene: TRBV10-3; d_gene: -; abundance: -; len: 14; CDR3nt: TGTGCCATCACTCAGGAATATAGCAATCAGCCCCAGCATTTT; CDR3aa: CAITQEYSNQPQHF
j_gene: TRBJ2-1; v_gene: TRBV7-9; d_gene: -; abundance: -; len: 15; CDR3nt: TGTGCCAGCAGAAAACGGGAGCACGGGTCTGGTGAGCAGTTCTTC; CDR3aa: CASRKREHGSGEQFF
j_gene: TRBJ2-3; v_gene: TRBV7-9; d_gene: -; abundance: once; len: 16; CDR3nt: TGTGCCAGCAGCTTACTGGTCGGGGTTAGCACAGATACGCAGTATTTT; CDR3aa: CASSLLVGVSTDTQYF
j_gene: TRBJ2-7; v_gene: TRBV6-5; d_gene: -; abundance: -; len: 13; CDR3nt: TGTGCCAGCAGTTACTCTAGACCGGGCGAGCAGTACTTC; CDR3aa: CASSYSRPGEQYF
j_gene: TRBJ1-2; v_gene: TRBV4-2; d_gene: TRBD1; abundance: -; len: 15; CDR3nt: TGTGCCAGCAGCCAGGGGCAGGGGGACCCAGCGCGCTACACCTTC; CDR3aa: CASSQGQGDPARYTF
j_gene: TRBJ1-1; v_gene: TRBV25-1; d_gene: -; abundance: -; len: 11; CDR3nt: TGTGCCAGCTCCCTAGGAACTGAAGCTTTCTTT; CDR3aa: CASSLGTEAFF
j_gene: TRBJ2-7; v_gene: TRBV5-1; d_gene: TRBD1; abundance: -; len: 15; CDR3nt: TGCGCCAGCAGCACCTCTCAGGGGGTGGCCTACGAGCAGTACTTC; CDR3aa: CASSTSQGVAYEQYF
j_gene: TRBJ1-2; v_gene: TRBV5-4; d_gene: -; abundance: -; len: 14; CDR3nt: TGTGCCAGCAGCTTGGGGGGGGTAAACTATGGCTACACCTTC; CDR3aa: CASSLGGVNYGYTF
j_gene: TRBJ2-1; v_gene: TRBV6-5; d_gene: TRBD1; abundance: few; len: 15; CDR3nt: TGTGCCAGCAGACCACAGGGGGCCGGTTACAATGAGCAGTTCTTC; CDR3aa: CASRPQGAGYNEQFF
j_gene: TRBJ2-1; v_gene: TRBV27; d_gene: TRBD2; abundance: -; len: 14; CDR3nt: TGTGCCAGCAGTCCAGGGAGGGCGGGGAATGAGCAGTTCTTC; CDR3aa: CASSPGRAGNEQFF
j_gene: TRBJ2-4; v_gene: TRBV12-3/TRBV12-4; d_gene: -; abundance: -; len: 11; CDR3nt: TGTGCCAGCAGTTTTACAGGCCTTCAGTACTTC; CDR3aa: CASSFTGLQYF
j_gene: TRBJ2-7; v_gene: TRBV18; d_gene: TRBD2; abundance: few; len: 14; CDR3nt: TGTGCCAGCTCACCACCGGCGGGAGGCGGGGAGCAGTACTTC; CDR3aa: CASSPPAGGGEQYF
j_gene: TRBJ1-6; v_gene: TRBV5-4; d_gene: TRBD1; abundance: -; len: 15; CDR3nt: TGTGCCAGCAGCACTGAAACAGGGGTGGGTTCACCCCTCCACTTT; CDR3aa: CASSTETGVGSPLHF
j_gene: TRBJ1-1; v_gene: TRBV5-1; d_gene: -; abundance: -; len: 14; CDR3nt: TGCGCCAGCAGCTCGCGGGCCGCGAACACTGAAGCTTTCTTT; CDR3aa: CASSSRAANTEAFF
j_gene: TRBJ1-3; v_gene: TRBV19; d_gene: TRBD1; abundance: -; len: 16; CDR3nt: TGTGCCAGTAGTCCCCGGGACAGTAGTCCTGGAAACACCATATATTTT; CDR3aa: CASSPRDSSPGNTIYF
j_gene: TRBJ2-7; v_gene: TRBV11-2; d_gene: -; abundance: -; len: 16; CDR3nt: TGTGCCAGCAGCCCTCGGTCGGACATACGATCCTACGAGCAGTACTTC; CDR3aa: CASSPRSDIRSYEQYF
j_gene: TRBJ2-2; v_gene: TRBV19; d_gene: TRBD2; abundance: -; len: 13; CDR3nt: TGTGCCATCCGGGGGAGGGCCACGGGGGAGCTGTTTTTT; CDR3aa: CAIRGRATGELFF
j_gene: TRBJ2-3; v_gene: TRBV3-1/TRBV3-2; d_gene: -; abundance: once; len: 17; CDR3nt: TGTGCCAGCAGCCATAGACGATTAGAGGTTAGCACAGATACGCAGTATTTT; CDR3aa: CASSHRRLEVSTDTQYF
j_gene: TRBJ2-5; v_gene: TRBV4-3; d_gene: -; abundance: -; len: 17; CDR3nt: TGCGCCAGCAGCCAAGATGTGGGGGGTTTAACCCAAGAGACCCAGTACTTC; CDR3aa: CASSQDVGGLTQETQYF
j_gene: TRBJ2-7; v_gene: TRBV5-1; d_gene: -; abundance: -; len: 13; CDR3nt: TGCGCCAGCAGCCCGGGACAAACCTACGAGCAGTACTTC; CDR3aa: CASSPGQTYEQYF
j_gene: TRBJ1-1; v_gene: TRBV6-5; d_gene: -; abundance: -; len: 11; CDR3nt: TGTGCCAGCACCACGGGGACTGAAGCTTTCTTT; CDR3aa: CASTTGTEAFF
j_gene: TRBJ1-1; v_gene: TRBV29-1; d_gene: -; abundance: -; len: 15; CDR3nt: TGCAGCGTTGTGGCCCCAGGGTCCCGAGCGACTGAAGCTTTCTTT; CDR3aa: CSVVAPGSRATEAFF
j_gene: TRBJ1-4; v_gene: TRBV29-1; d_gene: -; abundance: few; len: 16; CDR3nt: TGCAGCGTTGGAACAGGGCTTGGGGCAACTAATGAAAAACTGTTTTTT; CDR3aa: CSVGTGLGATNEKLFF